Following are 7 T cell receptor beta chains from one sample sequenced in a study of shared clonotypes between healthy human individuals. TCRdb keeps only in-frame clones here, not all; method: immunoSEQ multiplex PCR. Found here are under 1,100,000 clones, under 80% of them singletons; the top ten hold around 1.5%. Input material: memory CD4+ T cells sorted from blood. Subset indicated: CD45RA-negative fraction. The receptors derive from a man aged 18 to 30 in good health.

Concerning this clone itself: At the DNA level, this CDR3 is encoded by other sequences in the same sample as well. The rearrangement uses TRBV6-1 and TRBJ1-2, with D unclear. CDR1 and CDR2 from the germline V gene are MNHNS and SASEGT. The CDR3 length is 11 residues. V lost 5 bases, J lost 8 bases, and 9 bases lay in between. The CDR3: CASSTPGGYTF. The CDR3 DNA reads TGTGCCAGCAGTACTCCCGGAGGCTACACCTTC.

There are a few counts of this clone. The CDR3 reads CASSQVGEAFF. As DNA, the CDR3 is TGTGCCAGCAGCCAAGTTGGGGAAGCTTTCTTT. V and J are TRBV6-5 and TRBJ1-1; D unclear. The CDR3 has 11 amino acids. Germline CDR1 reads MNHEY; CDR2 reads SVGAGI. Trimming stripped 6 bases from V and 8 bases from J, with 10 bases between.

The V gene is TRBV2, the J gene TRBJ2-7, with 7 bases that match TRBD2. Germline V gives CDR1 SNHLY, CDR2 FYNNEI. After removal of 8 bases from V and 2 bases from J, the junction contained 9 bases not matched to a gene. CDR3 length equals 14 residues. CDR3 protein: CASGDPGGTYEQYF. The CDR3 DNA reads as TGTGCCAGCGGGGACCCGGGAGGTACCTACGAGCAGTACTTC.

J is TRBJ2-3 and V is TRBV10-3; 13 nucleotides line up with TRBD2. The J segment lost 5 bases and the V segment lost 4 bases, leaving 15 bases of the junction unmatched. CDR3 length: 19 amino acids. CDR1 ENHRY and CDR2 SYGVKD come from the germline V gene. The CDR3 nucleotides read TGTGCCATCAGTGGACTTGAGACTAGCGGGGGGCAGAGGGGAGATACGCAGTATTTT. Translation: CAISGLETSGGQRGDTQYF.

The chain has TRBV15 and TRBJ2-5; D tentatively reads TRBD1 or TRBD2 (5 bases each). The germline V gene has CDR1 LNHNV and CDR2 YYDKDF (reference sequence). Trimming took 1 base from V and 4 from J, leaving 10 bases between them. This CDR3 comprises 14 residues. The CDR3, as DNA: TGTGCCACCAGCAGAGGGGGGTTCGTAGAGACCCAGTACTTC. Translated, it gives CATSRGGFVETQYF.

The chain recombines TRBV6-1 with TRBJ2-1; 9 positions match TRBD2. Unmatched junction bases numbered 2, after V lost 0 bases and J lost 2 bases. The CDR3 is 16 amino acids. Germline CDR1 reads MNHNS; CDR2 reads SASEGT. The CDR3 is CASSEASGGTYNEQFF. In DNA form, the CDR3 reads TGTGCCAGCAGTGAAGCGAGCGGGGGGACCTACAATGAGCAGTTCTTC.

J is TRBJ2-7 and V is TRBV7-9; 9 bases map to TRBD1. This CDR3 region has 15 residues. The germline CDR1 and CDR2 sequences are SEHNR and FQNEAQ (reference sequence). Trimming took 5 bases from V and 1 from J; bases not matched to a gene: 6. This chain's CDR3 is CASSLAGTGSYEQYF. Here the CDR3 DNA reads TGTGCCAGCAGCCTCGCCGGGACAGGGTCCTACGAGCAGTACTTC.